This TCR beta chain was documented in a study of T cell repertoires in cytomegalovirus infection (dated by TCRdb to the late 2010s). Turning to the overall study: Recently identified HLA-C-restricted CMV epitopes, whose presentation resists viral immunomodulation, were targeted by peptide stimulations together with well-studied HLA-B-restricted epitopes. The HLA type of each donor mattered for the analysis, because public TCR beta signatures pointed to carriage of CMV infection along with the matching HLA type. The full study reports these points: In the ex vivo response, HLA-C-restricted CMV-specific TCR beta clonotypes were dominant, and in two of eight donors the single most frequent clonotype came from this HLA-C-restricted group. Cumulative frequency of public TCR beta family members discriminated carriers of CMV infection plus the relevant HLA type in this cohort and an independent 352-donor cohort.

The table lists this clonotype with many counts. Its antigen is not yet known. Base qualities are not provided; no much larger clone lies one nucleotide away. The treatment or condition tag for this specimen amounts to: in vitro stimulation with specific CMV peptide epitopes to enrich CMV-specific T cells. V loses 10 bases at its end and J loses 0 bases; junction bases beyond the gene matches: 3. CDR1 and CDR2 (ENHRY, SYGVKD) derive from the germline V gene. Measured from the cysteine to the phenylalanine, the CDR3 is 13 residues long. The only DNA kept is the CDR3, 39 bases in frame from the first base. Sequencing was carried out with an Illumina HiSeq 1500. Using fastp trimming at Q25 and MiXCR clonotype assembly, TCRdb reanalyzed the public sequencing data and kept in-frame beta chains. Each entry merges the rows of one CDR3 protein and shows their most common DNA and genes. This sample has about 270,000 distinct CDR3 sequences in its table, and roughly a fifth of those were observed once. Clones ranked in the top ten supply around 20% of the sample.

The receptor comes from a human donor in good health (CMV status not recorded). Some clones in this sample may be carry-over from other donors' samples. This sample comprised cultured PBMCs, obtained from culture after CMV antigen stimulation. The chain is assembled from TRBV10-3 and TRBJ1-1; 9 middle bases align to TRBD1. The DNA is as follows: TGTGCCACCCGACAGGGGGTGAACACTGAAGCTTTCTTT. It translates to CATRQGVNTEAFF.